This T cell receptor (beta chain) was sequenced in a study of shared clonotypes between healthy human individuals. TCRdb's copy holds only in-frame clones and misses some; the assay was immunoSEQ multiplex PCR. The sample lists approximately 1.5 million clones; 95% to 99% were seen once. Per the germline V gene, CDR1 is SGHNT and CDR2 is YENEEA. This CDR3 is built from 12 residues. Trimming shortened V by 4 bases and J by 6 bases, and 9 bases separated the two germline ends. The chain combines TRBV11-3 with TRBJ1-2, with D uncertain. The material sequenced was naive CD4+ T cells sorted from blood. Subset meaning: CD45RA+ positively selected. The receptor was isolated from a man aged 30 to 45 in good health. The CDR3 loop is CASSSRTDGYTF. The DNA of the CDR3 is TGTGCCAGCAGCTCACGGACGGATGGCTACACCTTC.